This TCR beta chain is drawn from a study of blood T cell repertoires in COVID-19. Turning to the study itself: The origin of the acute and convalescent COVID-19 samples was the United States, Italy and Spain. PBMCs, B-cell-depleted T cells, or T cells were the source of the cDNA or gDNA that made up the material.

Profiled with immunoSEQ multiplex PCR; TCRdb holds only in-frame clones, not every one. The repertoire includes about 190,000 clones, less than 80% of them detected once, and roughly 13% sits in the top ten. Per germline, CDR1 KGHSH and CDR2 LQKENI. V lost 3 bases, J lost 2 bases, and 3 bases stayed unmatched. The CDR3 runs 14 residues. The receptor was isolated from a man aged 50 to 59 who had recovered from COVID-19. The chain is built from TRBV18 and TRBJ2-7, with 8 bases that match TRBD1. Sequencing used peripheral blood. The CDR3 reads CASSPRTGTYEQYF. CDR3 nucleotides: TGTGCCAGCTCACCCCGGACAGGGACCTACGAGCAGTACTTC.